Reported below is one T cell receptor beta chain. Its cognate antigen has yet to be identified. No base quality values were provided; no much bigger clone lies one nucleotide off. The sample comes from a study of T cell changes during pregnancy in multiple sclerosis (dated by TCRdb to the late 2010s). Regarding the research as a whole: The study looked at changes in the T cell repertoire across pregnancy in women with multiple sclerosis.

Receptors were amplified or captured by the immunoSEQ multiplex PCR assay. TCRdb took over this immuneACCESS table, retaining in-frame rearrangements with V and J assigned. Such tables are incomplete; in checked studies, under half of the missing clones stem from an unresolved V gene, and the remainder is unexplained. This sample comprises more than 85,000 clones, around 94% of them detected only once. The leading ten clones occupy around 1.2% of the sample. Trimming removed 2 bases from V and 4 bases from J; the gene matches leave 1 base unexplained. The CDR1 and CDR2 encoded by the germline V gene are SGHTA and FQGTGA. The CDR3, from cysteine to phenylalanine, totals 13 residues. The retained sequence is limited to the CDR3, 39 bases, with the frame set at the first base.

Sequencing was performed on peripheral blood, taken in the second trimester of pregnancy. The chain is assembled from TRBV7-3 and TRBJ2-5; 7 bases in the junction line up with TRBD2. The TCR was taken from a female donor with multiple sclerosis, enrolled in a pregnancy study. Here the CDR3 is given as CASSLGGGETQYF. The DNA reads TGTGCCAGCAGCTTAGGGGGGGGAGAGACCCAGTACTTC. This CDR3, with the reference TRBV7-3 and TRBJ2-5 proteins standing in past its ends, gives the full variable domain GAGVSQTPSNKVTEKGKYVELRCDPISGHTALYWYRQSLGQGPEFLIYFQGTGAADDSGLPNDRFFAVRPEGSVSTLKIQRTERGDSAVYLCASSLGGGETQYFGPGTRLLVL.